Following are 29 T cell receptor beta chains from one sample sequenced in a study of cytomegalovirus exposure and HLA in healthy donors. It was with 60 Vbeta and 13 Jbeta primers that the PCR ran. Here immunoSEQ multiplex PCR was the method, and the copy in TCRdb shows in-frame clones only, minus some. The table includes 110,000 or so clones, roughly 82% detected once. Material: PBMCs. The source of these receptors is a man in his forties in good health and CMV-seropositive.

The chain has TRBV29-1 and TRBJ2-5; D possibly corresponds to TRBD1 (6 bases). The germline V gene encodes CDR1 SQVTM and CDR2 ANQGSEA. The V end was cut by 3 bases, the J end by 2 bases, with 13 bases between. This CDR3 is built from 14 residues. The CDR3 sequence is CSVEARQGQETQYF. In DNA, the CDR3 is TGCAGCGTTGAGGCTCGGCAGGGGCAAGAGACCCAGTACTTC.

The chain carries TRBV6-1 and TRBJ1-2; 10 positions match TRBD1. Germline CDR1 MNHNS, CDR2 SASEGT. Trimming cost V 6 bases and J 5 bases; bases outside gene matches: 9. This CDR3 is built from 15 residues. CDR3 protein: CASRAGTGAQYGYTF. CDR3 nucleotides: TGTGCCAGCAGGGCCGGGACAGGGGCTCAGTATGGCTACACCTTC.

The chain joins TRBV4-1 to TRBJ1-2; TRBD1 is a possible D gene (6 bases). Germline CDR1 is MGHRA and CDR2 is YSYEKL. The CDR3 contains 15 residues. V lost 3 bases, J lost 8 bases, and 19 bases lay in between. The CDR3 here is CASSHDPGTLSGYTF. CDR3 DNA sequence: TGCGCCAGCAGCCACGACCCTGGGACATTAAGCGGCTACACCTTC.

The chain has TRBV5-1 and TRBJ2-3, with a possible D match to TRBD2 (6 bases). The CDR3 is 15 amino acids. The germline V gene encodes CDR1 SGHRS and CDR2 YFSETQ. V lost 5 bases to trimming and J lost 0 bases, with 13 bases between them. The CDR3 protein is CASRETSTSTDTQYF. As DNA, the CDR3 is TGCGCCAGCAGGGAGACTAGTACTAGCACAGATACGCAGTATTTT.

This clone was counted a few times. The rearrangement joins TRBV6-5 to TRBJ2-1; a possible D gene is TRBD2 (6 bases). V was shortened by 6 bases and J by 3 bases, with 9 bases between the two germline ends. This CDR3 spans 13 amino acids. Germline V gene lookup returns CDR1 MNHEY and CDR2 SVGAGI. The chain's CDR3 is CASSRGFYNEQFF. CDR3 DNA: TGTGCCAGCAGCCGGGGGTTCTACAATGAGCAGTTCTTC.

J is TRBJ2-7 and V is TRBV29-1; TRBD1 matches 12 bases. The germline V gene encodes CDR1 SQVTM and CDR2 ANQGSEA. This CDR3 spans 13 amino acids. The junction had 4 bases not matched to a gene; V was cut back by 3 bases and J by 7 bases. The CDR3 sequence is CSVEGQGAGEQYF. Written as DNA, the CDR3 is TGCAGCGTTGAGGGACAGGGGGCGGGAGAGCAGTACTTC.

The chain uses TRBV19 and TRBJ2-3; perhaps TRBD1 as D (5 bases). V was pared by 5 bases and J by 0 bases, with 18 bases between. CDR1 and CDR2 from the germline V gene are LNHDA and SQIVND (reference sequence). This CDR3 has 17 amino acids. The CDR3 DNA reads as TGTGCCAGTAGTCCCTATCCTCGACAGACTAGCACAGATACGCAGTATTTT. As protein: CASSPYPRQTSTDTQYF.

The chain uses TRBV9 and TRBJ2-7, with D uncertain. Trimming took off 0 bases at V and 3 bases at J, with 13 bases between the two ends. Germline CDR1 reads SGDLS; CDR2 reads YYNGEE. The CDR3 is 15 amino acids. The CDR3 is CASSVAAGINYEQYF. The CDR3 DNA reads TGTGCCAGCAGCGTAGCGGCAGGAATTAACTACGAGCAGTACTTC.

The rearrangement uses TRBV28 and TRBJ2-2, with a tentative D call TRBD1 (5 bases). Trimming removed 3 bases from V and 6 bases from J, with 11 bases in between. CDR3 length: 14 amino acids. Germline CDR1 MDHEN, CDR2 SYDVKM. The CDR3 region is CASSFVGVAGELFF. Here the CDR3 DNA reads TGTGCCAGCAGTTTTGTAGGGGTTGCCGGGGAGCTGTTTTTT. Full variable domain (rest looked up from reference TRBV28 and TRBJ2-2): DVKVTQSSRYLVKRTGEKVFLECVQDMDHENMFWYRQDPGLGLRLIYFSYDVKMKEKGDIPEGYSVSREKKERFSLILESASTNQTSMYLCASSFVGVAGELFFGEGSRLTVL.

V is TRBV4-1 and J is TRBJ2-3; TRBD1 might be the D (5 bases). V lost 1 base, J lost 4 bases, and 15 bases lay in between. Germline lookup yields CDR1 MGHRA and CDR2 YSYEKL. This CDR3 has 16 amino acids. This CDR3 is CASSQVGSGYSDTQYF. The DNA for the CDR3 is TGCGCCAGCAGCCAAGTTGGGTCAGGGTATTCAGATACGCAGTATTTT.

This clone was counted between two and nine times. CDR3 in DNA: TGTGCCAGCAGCTTAGCCGGGGGGATCCAGCCCCAGCATTTT. Amino acids: CASSLAGGIQPQHF. The rearrangement joins TRBV7-2 to TRBJ1-5, with a tentative D call TRBD1 (5 bases). The CDR3 runs 14 residues. Germline CDR1 SGHTA, CDR2 FQGNSA. V lost 0 bases and J 7 bases, leaving 10 bases between the germline ends.

A word on this clone: Germline is not matched at one junction end, which may reflect a read error. The CDR3 DNA reads as TGTTCCAGCAGCCCCCCAGAGGGATTGATCACTGAAGCTTTCTTT. Protein product: CSSSPPEGLITEAFF. The rearrangement links TRBV7-9 to TRBJ1-1; D unresolved. CDR1 and CDR2 from the germline V gene are SEHNR and FQNEAQ (reference sequence). The CDR3 spans 15 residues.

This sequence joins TRBV6-5 and TRBJ1-2; 12 bases fit TRBD1. V shed 6 bases, J shed 9 bases, and the junction held 8 bases outside the gene matches. The V gene's germline CDR1 is MNHEY and CDR2 SVGAGI. This CDR3 is built from 14 residues. In DNA form, the CDR3 reads TGTGCCAGCAGCGAGAGCCGGGACAGGGGGCGCTACACCTTC. Translation gives CASSESRDRGRYTF.

The chain joins TRBV5-6 to TRBJ2-1; TRBD1 matches 9 bases. The CDR3 has 16 residues. After removal of 4 bases from V and 8 bases from J, the junction contained 13 bases not matched to a gene. Per the germline V gene, CDR1 is SGHDT and CDR2 is YYEEEE. CDR3 nucleotide sequence: TGTGCCAGCAGCGCACACCGGGACAGGGTAATCTATGAGCAGTTCTTC. This codes for CASSAHRDRVIYEQFF.

The chain is built from TRBV11-2 and TRBJ2-7, with D perhaps TRBD2 (6 bases). V gave up 3 bases and J gave up 0 bases, with 6 bases separating them. This CDR3 spans 13 amino acids. The germline V gene encodes CDR1 SGHAT and CDR2 FQNNGV. The CDR3 protein is CASSLRGSYEQYF. CDR3 coding DNA: TGTGCCAGCAGCTTGCGGGGCTCCTACGAGCAGTACTTC.

This clone has a handful of counts. V usage is TRBV28 and J usage is TRBJ2-5, with 8 bases fitting TRBD1. The CDR3 extends over 17 amino acids. The J segment lost 3 bases and the V segment lost 3 bases, leaving 12 bases of the junction unmatched. Germline values: CDR1 MDHEN, CDR2 SYDVKM. In DNA form, the CDR3 reads TGTGCCAGCAGTTTTCGGTTTAGGACAGGGCCGAAAGAGACCCAGTACTTC. It translates to CASSFRFRTGPKETQYF.

The chain links TRBV20-1 to TRBJ2-7, with TRBD1 identical over 7 bases. CDR1 DFQATT and CDR2 SNEGSKA come from the germline V gene (reference sequence). The CDR3 spans 11 residues. V was pared by 6 bases and J by 3 bases, with 2 bases of the junction left unmatched. CDR3 protein: CSAGDSYEQYF. The CDR3 DNA sequence: TGCAGTGCGGGGGACAGCTACGAGCAGTACTTC.

The CDR3: CASSLTGTVGIYEQYF. The CDR3 bases are TGTGCCAGCAGCCTAACCGGGACAGTGGGGATTTACGAGCAGTACTTC. This sequence joins TRBV6-4 and TRBJ2-5, with 7 positions matching TRBD1. The J call may be in error: the DNA end matches TRBJ2-7 better. The CDR3 runs to 16 residues. Germline lookup yields CDR1 MRHNA and CDR2 SNTAGT.

In its sample, this clone was seen many times. The junction departs from germline at one end; a sequencing error may be responsible. The chain combines TRBV7-7 with TRBJ1-3; unclear D gene. The CDR3 is 19 amino acids. Germline assignment: CDR1 SSHAT and CDR2 FNYEAQ (reference sequence). The DNA of the CDR3 is TGTGCTAGCAGCCCCCAAGGGAGGAGACCGCGCCCGTCTGGAAACACCATATATTTT. This translates into CASSPQGRRPRPSGNTIYF.

This clone came up once. The genes are TRBV4-1 and TRBJ2-7; D is possibly TRBD2 (7 bases). The CDR3 has 18 amino acids. Germline V gene sequence: CDR1 MGHRA, CDR2 YSYEKL. Trimming took 1 base from V and 3 from J, leaving 22 bases between them. This CDR3 reads CASSQVGGPQGAGYEQYF. DNA for the CDR3: TGCGCCAGCAGCCAAGTGGGGGGGCCACAGGGCGCAGGCTACGAGCAGTACTTC.

V is TRBV28 and J is TRBJ1-4; unclear D gene. CDR3 size: 16 residues. Germline V gene sequence: CDR1 MDHEN, CDR2 SYDVKM. Trimming removed 6 bases from V and 7 bases from J, with 21 bases in between. CDR3 nucleotides: TGTGCCAGCAGCCTAAGGGCAGTGGGAGAAATTGAAAAACTGTTTTTT. Encoded protein: CASSLRAVGEIEKLFF.

The V call is TRBV29-1, the J call TRBJ2-7; D might be TRBD1 (6 bases). The CDR3 has 12 amino acids. Germline assignment: CDR1 SQVTM and CDR2 ANQGSEA. Trimming left V 3 bases short and J 4 bases short, with 10 bases between. DNA for the CDR3: TGCAGCGTTGATGTGGGGGCATACGAGCAGTACTTC. Its translation: CSVDVGAYEQYF.

The chain joins TRBV5-6 to TRBJ2-3; TRBD2 matches at 12 bases. Per the germline V gene, CDR1 is SGHDT and CDR2 is YYEEEE. V lost 5 bases and J lost 3; bases outside the gene matches: 7. The CDR3 loop spans 16 amino acids. For the CDR3, the DNA is TGTGCCAGCAGATTTTCGACTAGCGGGGGAACAGATACGCAGTATTTT. This codes for CASRFSTSGGTDTQYF.

This clone has just one count. The chain carries TRBV4-2 and TRBJ2-1; 10 bases match TRBD2. The CDR3 covers 15 residues. CDR1 LGHNA and CDR2 YNFKEQ come from the germline V gene. V lost 2 bases to trimming and J lost 8 bases; unmatched junction nucleotides: 6. CDR3: CASSQPSGGRDEQFF. The CDR3 DNA is TGTGCCAGCAGCCAACCTAGCGGGGGTCGGGATGAGCAGTTCTTC.

The gene calls are TRBV7-8 and TRBJ1-5; D not certain. The CDR3 has 13 amino acids. V shed 5 bases and J shed 3 bases, with 8 bases lying between them. CDR1 SGHVS and CDR2 FQNEAQ come from the germline V gene. The CDR3 DNA follows: TGTGCCAGCAGCGCGGGGTCCAATCAGCCCCAGCATTTT. It is translated as CASSAGSNQPQHF.

V gene TRBV5-4 combines with J gene TRBJ1-6; 8 nucleotides match TRBD1. Germline V gene data show CDR1 as SGHNT and CDR2 as YYREEE (reference sequence). Trimming removed 7 bases from V and 7 bases from J; junction bases left unmatched: 7. The CDR3 length is 14 residues. The DNA for the CDR3 is TGTGCCAGCGGAAAGGACAGGGCAAATTCACCCCTCCACTTT. This gives the protein CASGKDRANSPLHF. Using reference TRBV5-4 and TRBJ1-6 for the parts outside the CDR3, the full variable domain is ETGVTQSPTHLIKTRGQQVTLRCSSQSGHNTVSWYQQALGQGPQFIFQYYREEENGRGNFPPRFSGLQFPNYSSELNVNALELDDSALYLCASGKDRANSPLHFGNGTRLTVT.

In this sample, this clone turned up a few times. This chain joins TRBV14 and TRBJ1-5, with a tentative D call TRBD1 (6 bases). Germline CDR1 reads SGHDN; CDR2 reads FVKESK. This CDR3 has 15 residues. Trimming stripped 5 bases from V and 4 bases from J, with 15 bases between. The CDR3 nucleotides read TGTGCCAGCAGCTCGGGGGGGGCAGGGAATCAGCCCCAGCATTTT. The encoded protein is CASSSGGAGNQPQHF.

To note about this clone: At one end, the junction sequence differs from germline, possibly due to a read error. Other DNA sequences within the sample encode an identical CDR3. This chain uses TRBV10-1 with TRBJ2-3, with D tentatively TRBD2 (7 bases). CDR3 length equals 18 residues. Germline V lookup: CDR1 WNHNN, CDR2 SYGVQD (reference sequence). For the CDR3, the DNA is TGCGCCAGCAGTGGGGACTATGACAGGCCCCTTAGCACAGATACGCAATATTTT. It encodes CASSGDYDRPLSTDTQYF.

J is TRBJ1-1 and V is TRBV28, with D uncertain. The V gene lost 3 bases and the J gene lost 0 bases, with 5 bases spanning the gap. Germline CDR1 reads MDHEN; CDR2 reads SYDVKM. This CDR3 has 13 residues. Written as DNA, the CDR3 is TGTGCCAGCAGTTTCAGGTTGAACACTGAAGCTTTCTTT. Translated: CASSFRLNTEAFF.